What follows are 11 T cell receptor gamma chains derived from one specimen sequenced in a study of gamma delta lymphoproliferative disorders and STAT genes. TCRdb reanalysed the multiplex PCR reads via CATT. The sample lists about 1,500 gamma-chain clones, 9.9% occurring once. Sequencing used genomic DNA taken from PBMCs of patients and controls. Sequencing was done on a sample of blood. All receptors derive from a human donor in good health.

By share, this clone ranks as medium-sized (0.01 to 0.1%). V is TRGV3 and J is TRGJ1 or TRGJ2. TCRdb records no J gene; here it was assigned by comparing the DNA to germline. V lost 0 bases, J lost 5 bases, and 4 bases stayed unmatched. Per the germline V gene, CDR1 is VTNTFY and CDR2 is YDVSTARD (reference sequence). CDR3 length equals 13 residues. CDR3 sequence: CATWDRPNYKKLF. The CDR3 DNA reads TGTGCCACCTGGGACAGGCCGAATTATAAGAAACTCTTT.

By share, this clone counts as medium-sized. This rearrangement joins TRGV2 to TRGJP2. No J gene was available from TCRdb, and it was assigned here by a germline match of the DNA. V shed 5 bases, J shed 0 bases, and the junction held 6 bases outside the gene matches. Germline V gene sequence: CDR1 EGSNGY, CDR2 YDSYNSKV. The CDR3 has 15 residues. The CDR3 DNA reads TGTGCCACCTGGGGAGTATATAGTAGTGATTGGATCAAGACGTTT. Amino acid sequence: CATWGVYSSDWIKTF.

This clone is medium-sized (0.01 to 0.1%) in the sample. The chain joins TRGV8 to TRGJ1 or TRGJ2. Here the J gene came from matching the DNA to germline, since TCRdb omits it. Germline CDR1 reads VENAVY; CDR2 reads YDSYNSRV. The junction had 8 bases not matched to a gene; V was cut back by 6 bases and J by 0 bases. The CDR3 is made up of 14 amino acids. The CDR3 region has the DNA TGTGCCACCTGGTCGAACAAGAATTATTATAAGAAACTCTTT. It codes for CATWSNKNYYKKLF.

By sample share, this clone is medium-sized. In DNA form, the CDR3 reads TGTGCCACCTGGGACGGAATTTTGGGGAGTGATTGGATCAAGACGTTT. It codes for CATWDGILGSDWIKTF. This rearrangement joins TRGV2 to TRGJP2. As TCRdb names no J gene, one was assigned here on the basis of a DNA match to germline. V trimming: 1 base; J trimming: 5 bases; junction bases outside the gene matches: 10. CDR3 length: 16 residues. The germline V gene encodes CDR1 EGSNGY and CDR2 YDSYNSKV.

By proportion, this clone is large. One end of the junction does not line up with germline, which may come from a read error. The V call is TRGV10, the J call TRGJP2. No J gene was available from TCRdb, and it was assigned here by a germline match of the DNA. TRGV10 is an open reading frame whose function is uncertain. The length of the CDR3 is 9 residues. The CDR3 reads CASNWIKTF. The CDR3 region has the DNA TGCGCCTCAAATTGGATCAAGACGTTT.

In this sample, this clone is medium-sized. This sequence joins TRGV3 and TRGJ1 or TRGJ2. TCRdb carries no J gene annotation; the J gene was assigned here by matching the DNA with germline. The germline CDR1 and CDR2 sequences are VTNTFY and YDVSTARD (reference sequence). V shed 0 bases and J 3 bases; nucleotides not matched to a gene: 11. CDR3 length: 16 amino acids. The CDR3 reads CATWDRLATFYYKKLF. In DNA, the CDR3 is TGTGCCACCTGGGACAGGCTAGCTACATTTTATTATAAGAAACTCTTT.

This clone is classed as medium-sized (0.01 to 0.1%). J is TRGJ1 or TRGJ2 and V is TRGV10. In the absence of a J gene in TCRdb, the DNA was matched to germline to assign it here. TRGV10 is an open reading frame, and its role is uncertain. The junction had 6 bases not matched to a gene; V was cut back by 8 bases and J by 1 base. The CDR3 contains 13 residues. The CDR3 nucleotides read TGTGCTGCGTGGGTCTTCAATTATTATAAGAAACTCTTT. This gives the protein CAAWVFNYYKKLF.

By proportion, this clone is medium-sized. This chain connects TRGV5 to TRGJ1 or TRGJ2. No J gene is reported in TCRdb; it was inferred here by comparing the DNA with germline. Germline CDR1 reads VINAFY; CDR2 reads YDVSNSKD. This CDR3 has 12 amino acids. The J segment lost 3 bases and the V segment lost 6 bases, leaving 5 bases of the junction unmatched. For the CDR3, the DNA is TGTGCCACCTGGACACTTTATTATAAGAAACTCTTT. Translation gives CATWTLYYKKLF.

This clone is judged medium-sized. This chain joins TRGV2 and TRGJP1. Matching the DNA to germline supplied the J gene, which TCRdb does not give. This CDR3 has 15 amino acids. Trimming took 2 bases from V and 7 from J; bases not matched to a gene: 10. Germline V lookup: CDR1 EGSNGY, CDR2 YDSYNSKV. As DNA, the CDR3 is TGTGCCACCTGGGACGACCGCCAAGATGGTTGGTTCAAGATATTT. Its translation is CATWDDRQDGWFKIF.

In its sample, this clone is medium-sized. Other nucleotide sequences in the sample specify the same CDR3. V gene TRGV4 combines with J gene TRGJ1 or TRGJ2. TCRdb does not report a J gene; here it was assigned by matching the DNA to germline references. The CDR3 spans 12 residues. Germline values: CDR1 EGSTGY, CDR2 YDSYTSSV. Trimming removed 2 bases from V and 3 bases from J; junction bases left unmatched: 1. The CDR3 region has the DNA TGTGCCACCTGGGATGTTTATTATAAGAAACTCTTT. Protein sequence: CATWDVYYKKLF.

In this sample, this clone is medium-sized. The chain carries TRGV4 and TRGJ1 or TRGJ2. The J gene is not listed in TCRdb, so it was assigned here from a DNA match to germline. Trimming took 2 bases from V and 5 from J; bases not matched to a gene: 6. CDR3 length: 13 residues. From germline, CDR1 is EGSTGY and CDR2 YDSYTSSV. The CDR3 reads CATWDVSHYKKLF. The CDR3 coding sequence is TGTGCCACCTGGGATGTAAGCCATTATAAGAAACTCTTT.